This T cell receptor beta chain stems from a study of regulatory T cells in long-lasting Graves disease. Findings of the study overall: Persistent disease showed a preference for TRBV28, TRBJ1-2 and TRBJ2-5.

This clonotype has ten or more counts. The antigen is undetermined. V gave up 4 bases and J gave up 4 bases, with 7 bases separating them. This CDR3 spans 12 amino acids. The time point: persistent/refractory GD, antithyroid drugs over 5 years with positive TRAb. RNA isolated from PBMCs was used to make the TCR library. Recruitment took place at an endocrinology department in Xi'an, China. Libraries of TCR beta came from iRepertoire HTBI primers plus Arm-PCR of CDR3 regions. TCRdb passed the multiplex PCR reads through MiXCR, listing each CDR3 protein once. Here the sample spans 600,000 to 800,000 distinct CDR3 sequences, 30% being singletons.

Source: peripheral blood mononuclear cells (PBMCs), taken when the disease was refractory, from a patient treated with antithyroid drugs. The clonotype was recovered from a female donor with Graves disease. This sequence joins TRBV12-3 or TRBV12-4 and TRBJ1-1; D uncertain. The CDR3 sequence: CASSYPATEAFF. The CDR3 coding sequence is TGTGCCAGCAGTTACCCAGCCACTGAAGCTTTCTTT.